This T cell receptor beta chain was recorded in a study of CD4 T cells in relation to SARS-CoV-2 and coronaviruses. Study outcomes and limitations: No crossreactivity against non-spike viral proteins was tested here. Culture-expanded clones reflect memory recall rather than primary priming during culture. In around 60% of donors, memory CD4+ clonotypes crossrecognized SARS-CoV-2 and at least one common cold coronavirus spike.

The unexposed donors gave CD4+ T cells in about 2011-2018, prior to COVID-19. Deep TCR-beta sequencing used DNA from uncultured naive and memory CD4+ T cells. Measured with immunoSEQ multiplex PCR; TCRdb has only the in-frame clones, and not every one. The sample yields about 59,000 clones, roughly 88% seen once. This clone was recorded a few times. Its antigen remains unidentified. Sequencing used memory CD4+ T cells from PBMCs. The sequence was collected from a human donor in good health.

In nucleotides, the CDR3 is TGTGCCAGCAGCGGGGACAGGGTGAACACCGGGGAGCTGTTTTTT. This encodes CASSGDRVNTGELFF. The V gene is TRBV11-2, the J gene TRBJ2-2; TRBD1 agrees at 9 bases. J gave up 1 base and V 5 bases, and 2 bases lay outside the gene matches. Per germline, CDR1 SGHAT and CDR2 FQNNGV. This CDR3 contains 15 residues. The full variable domain, in which reference TRBV11-2 and TRBJ2-2 provide the parts outside the CDR3, is EAGVAQSPRYKIIEKRQSVAFWCNPISGHATLYWYQQILGQGPKLLIQFQNNGVVDDSQLPKDRFSAERLKGVDSTLKIQPAKLEDSAVYLCASSGDRVNTGELFFGEGSRLTVL.